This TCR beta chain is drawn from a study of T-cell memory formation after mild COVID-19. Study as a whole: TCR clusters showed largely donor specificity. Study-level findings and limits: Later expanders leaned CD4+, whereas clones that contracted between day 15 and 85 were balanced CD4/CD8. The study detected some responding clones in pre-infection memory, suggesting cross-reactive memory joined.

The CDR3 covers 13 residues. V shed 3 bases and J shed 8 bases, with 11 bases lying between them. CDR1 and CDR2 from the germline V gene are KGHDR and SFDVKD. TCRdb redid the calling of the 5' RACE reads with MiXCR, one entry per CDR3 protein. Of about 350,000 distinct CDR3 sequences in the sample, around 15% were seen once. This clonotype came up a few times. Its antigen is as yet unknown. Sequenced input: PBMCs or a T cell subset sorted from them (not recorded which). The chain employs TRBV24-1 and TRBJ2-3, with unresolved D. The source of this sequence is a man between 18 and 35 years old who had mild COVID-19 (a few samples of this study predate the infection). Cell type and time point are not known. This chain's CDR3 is CATSDGPFGTQYF. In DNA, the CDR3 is TGTGCCACCAGTGATGGGCCTTTTGGTACGCAGTATTTT.